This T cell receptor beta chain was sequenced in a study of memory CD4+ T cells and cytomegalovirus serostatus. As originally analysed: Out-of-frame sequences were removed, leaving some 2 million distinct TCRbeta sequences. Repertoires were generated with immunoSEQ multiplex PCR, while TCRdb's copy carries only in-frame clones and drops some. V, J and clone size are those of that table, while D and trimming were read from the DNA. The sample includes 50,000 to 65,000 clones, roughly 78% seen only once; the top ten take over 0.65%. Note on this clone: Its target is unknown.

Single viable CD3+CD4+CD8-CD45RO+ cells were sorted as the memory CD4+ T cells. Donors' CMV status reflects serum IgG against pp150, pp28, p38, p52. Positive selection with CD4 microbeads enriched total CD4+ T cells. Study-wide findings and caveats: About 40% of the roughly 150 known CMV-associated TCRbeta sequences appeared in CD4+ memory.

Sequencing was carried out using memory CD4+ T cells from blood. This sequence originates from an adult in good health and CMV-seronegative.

In nucleotides, the CDR3 is TGTGCCAGCATTTCCGGGACAGGGAGGAATGAGCAGTTCTTC. This codes for CASISGTGRNEQFF. This rearrangement joins TRBV2 to TRBJ2-1; 9 bases match TRBD1. The CDR3 runs to 14 residues. The junction had 8 bases not matched to a gene; V was cut back by 7 bases and J by 7 bases. Germline V gene data show CDR1 as SNHLY and CDR2 as FYNNEI.